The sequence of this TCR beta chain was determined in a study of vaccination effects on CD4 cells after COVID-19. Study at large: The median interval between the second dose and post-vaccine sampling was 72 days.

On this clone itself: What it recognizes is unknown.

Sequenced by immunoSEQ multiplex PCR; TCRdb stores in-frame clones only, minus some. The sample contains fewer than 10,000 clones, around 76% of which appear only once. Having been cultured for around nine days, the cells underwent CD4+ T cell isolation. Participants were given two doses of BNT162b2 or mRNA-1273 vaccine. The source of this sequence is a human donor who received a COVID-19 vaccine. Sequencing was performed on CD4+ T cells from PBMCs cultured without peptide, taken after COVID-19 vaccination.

The CDR3 region is CAWSVQGINYGYTF. The CDR3 nucleotides are TGTGCCTGGAGTGTACAAGGGATCAACTATGGCTACACCTTC. The chain couples TRBV30 to TRBJ1-2, with D hard to call. In germline, CDR1 is GTSNPN, CDR2 SVGIG (reference sequence). The CDR3 length is 14 residues. V gave up 0 bases and J gave up 2 bases, with 10 bases separating them. Drawing the rest from reference TRBV30 and TRBJ1-2, the complete variable domain is SQTIHQWPATLVQPVGSPLSLECTVEGTSNPNLYWYRQAAGRGLQLLFYSVGIGQISSEVPQNLSASRPQDRQFILSSKKLLLSDSGFYLCAWSVQGINYGYTFGSGTRLTVV.